The T cell receptor beta chain under discussion was sequenced for a study of blood T cell repertoires in COVID-19. Study at large: The United States, Italy and Spain were the sources of the acute and convalescent COVID-19 samples.

Produced via immunoSEQ multiplex PCR; TCRdb's table is partial and in-frame only. Of 30,000 to 40,000 clones in the sample, 84% were seen once. Patients of the Seattle cohort, enrolled during active infection, were followed longitudinally. The sequenced sample consisted of peripheral blood. This clonotype originated in a man between 60 and 75 years old with COVID-19, enrolled during active disease.

CDR3: CASSEGGVNTEAFF. The CDR3 DNA reads as TGTGCCAGCAGTGAAGGGGGAGTGAACACTGAAGCTTTCTTT. The chain recombines TRBV6-1 with TRBJ1-1, with D unresolved. The V gene lost 1 base and the J gene lost 0 bases, with 6 bases spanning the gap. The CDR3 loop spans 14 amino acids. Germline lookup yields CDR1 MNHNS and CDR2 SASEGT.